Below, 30 T cell receptor beta chains from the same sample are listed, as sequenced in a study of control samples from healthy donors and cancer patients. Sequenced by immunoSEQ multiplex PCR; TCRdb stores in-frame clones only, minus some. The data show around 130,000 clones, over 75% seen once. Material: blood. Receptors originate from a young man in good health.

The genes are TRBV19 and TRBJ1-1; 9 bases fit TRBD1. The CDR3 is 16 residues long. Germline V gives CDR1 LNHDA, CDR2 SQIVND (reference sequence). V was clipped by 0 bases and J by 5 bases; unmatched bases: 7. The CDR3, as DNA: TGTGCCAGTAGTATAGACCCCGACAGGGGGAAGACTGAAGCTTTCTTT. Its protein product is CASSIDPDRGKTEAFF.

This chain joins TRBV24-1 and TRBJ2-5; 10 nucleotides align to TRBD1. Germline V gene sequence: CDR1 KGHDR, CDR2 SFDVKD. This CDR3 has 16 amino acids. The V and J ends lost 3 bases and 5 bases, in that order; junction bases with no gene match: 8. The chain's CDR3 is CATSDRWTGGGETQYF. In nucleotides, the CDR3 is TGTGCCACCAGTGATCGATGGACAGGGGGAGGCGAGACCCAGTACTTC.

This CDR3 reads CASSPAFGETQYF. The CDR3 DNA reads TGTGCCAGCTCACCGGCTTTTGGAGAGACCCAGTACTTC. The V and J genes are TRBV18 and TRBJ2-5; D is ambiguous. The CDR3 contains 13 residues. V lost 3 bases, J lost 4 bases, and 9 bases lay in between. The germline V gene encodes CDR1 KGHSH and CDR2 LQKENI.

This clone was seen once. The chain recombines TRBV24-1 with TRBJ2-1, with a tentative D call TRBD2 (6 bases). CDR3 length: 12 residues. Trimming pared 4 bases from V and 6 bases from J, leaving 6 bases between. Per germline, CDR1 KGHDR and CDR2 SFDVKD. CDR3 bases: TGTGCCACCAGTGACGGGGGCAATGAGCAGTTCTTC. Amino acid sequence: CATSDGGNEQFF.

The chain employs TRBV29-1 and TRBJ1-2, with 9 bases fitting TRBD1. The CDR3 contains 12 residues. The V segment lost 3 bases and the J segment 8 bases; nucleotides outside the gene matches: 4. Looked up from germline, CDR1 is SQVTM and CDR2 is ANQGSEA. CDR3 sequence (DNA): TGCAGCGTTGAGGGACAGGGAAGCGGCTACACCTTC. It codes for CSVEGQGSGYTF.

The V and J genes are TRBV4-2 and TRBJ2-5, with TRBD2 identical over 8 bases. CDR3 size: 14 residues. In germline, CDR1 is LGHNA, CDR2 YNFKEQ. V shed 0 bases and J 4 bases; nucleotides not matched to a gene: 1. The CDR3 DNA follows: TGTGCCAGCAGCCAAGATAGCGGGGTAGAGACCCAGTACTTC. The encoded protein is CASSQDSGVETQYF.

DNA for the CDR3: TGTGCCAGCAGCTTATTCCCCGAGGGTGAAAAACTGTTTTTT. Its translation is CASSLFPEGEKLFF. The V and J genes are TRBV7-2 and TRBJ1-4; D call uncertain. The CDR3 loop spans 14 amino acids. Trimming removed 2 bases at V and 7 bases at J, with 11 bases between. The V gene's germline CDR1 is SGHTA and CDR2 FQGNSA.

The V call is TRBV5-4, the J call TRBJ2-2; TRBD1 matches at 7 bases. Germline CDR1 SGHNT, CDR2 YYREEE (reference sequence). Trimming at V came to 3 bases and at J to 6 bases, leaving 8 bases not matched to a gene. The CDR3 has 15 amino acids. For the CDR3, the DNA is TGTGCCAGCAGCTCGGGACAGTCGTCCCCCGGGGAGCTGTTTTTT. Protein: CASSSGQSSPGELFF.

A single count supports this clone. V usage is TRBV5-1 and J usage is TRBJ2-4; possible D gene TRBD1, 6 bases. CDR3 size: 13 residues. Germline V gene lookup returns CDR1 SGHRS and CDR2 YFSETQ. V was trimmed by 5 bases and J by 4 bases, leaving 10 bases between them. The DNA for the CDR3 is TGCGCCAGCAGTCTTGGGACAAAAAACATTCAGTACTTC. Encoded protein: CASSLGTKNIQYF.

The rearrangement links TRBV19 to TRBJ2-2; the D gene could be TRBD1 or TRBD2 (5 bases each). The CDR3 covers 15 residues. The V and J ends lost 3 bases and 2 bases respectively, with 10 bases between them. Germline V gives CDR1 LNHDA, CDR2 SQIVND (reference sequence). CDR3 bases: TGTGCCAGTAGTATCGAGGGACCAAACACCGGGGAGCTGTTTTTT. This encodes CASSIEGPNTGELFF.

V gene TRBV5-1 combines with J gene TRBJ2-3, with unresolved D. This CDR3 comprises 12 residues. Trimming shortened V by 2 bases and J by 2 bases, and 3 bases separated the two germline ends. Looked up from germline, CDR1 is SGHRS and CDR2 is YFSETQ. CDR3 sequence: CASSFNTDTQYF. CDR3 DNA sequence: TGCGCCAGCAGCTTTAACACAGATACGCAGTATTTT.

This clone is a singleton in its sample. This sequence joins TRBV5-6 and TRBJ1-1, with D maybe TRBD1 (5 bases). The V gene's germline CDR1 is SGHDT and CDR2 YYEEEE. This CDR3 spans 14 amino acids. V was pared by 3 bases and J by 6 bases, with 15 bases between. CDR3 in DNA: TGTGCCAGCAGCTGGGGCGCCTCCTGGGCTGAAGCTTTCTTT. Protein sequence: CASSWGASWAEAFF.

The chain has TRBV9 and TRBJ2-2; possible D gene TRBD1, 6 bases. The CDR3 consists of 16 residues. Per germline, CDR1 SGDLS and CDR2 YYNGEE. Trimming took off 4 bases at V and 4 bases at J, with 17 bases between the two ends. The CDR3 DNA reads TGTGCCAGCAGCAGGGCGAGCAGGGGTCTCACCGGGGAGCTGTTTTTT. The encoded protein is CASSRASRGLTGELFF.

The chain combines TRBV19 with TRBJ2-3, with D perhaps matching TRBD1 (6 bases). Trimming removed 3 bases from V and 4 bases from J, with 14 bases in between. The V gene's germline CDR1 is LNHDA and CDR2 SQIVND (reference sequence). The CDR3 runs 15 residues. The CDR3 DNA reads TGTGCCAGTAGTATGGAGAGGGGGACCGCAGATACGCAGTATTTT. It codes for CASSMERGTADTQYF.

This chain links TRBV7-8 with TRBJ1-4, with D maybe TRBD1 (6 bases). V gave up 4 bases and J gave up 3 bases, with 12 bases separating them. The V gene's germline CDR1 is SGHVS and CDR2 FQNEAQ. This CDR3 is built from 15 residues. For the CDR3, the DNA is TGTGCCAGCAGCTCCTCGGGGGGCTCTAATGAAAAACTGTTTTTT. It encodes CASSSSGGSNEKLFF.

V usage is TRBV18 and J usage is TRBJ1-5; no clear D. The CDR3 runs to 13 residues. The V gene lost 6 bases and the J gene lost 4 bases, with 10 bases spanning the gap. Germline CDR1 and CDR2: KGHSH and LQKENI. The CDR3 nucleotides are TGTGCCAGCTCCACGGACGGAAATCAGCCCCAGCATTTT. The encoded protein is CASSTDGNQPQHF.

The CDR3 DNA is TGTGCCAGCAGTTCCGGGACAGGTGGAGATACGCAGTATTTT. Translated, it gives CASSSGTGGDTQYF. The chain is built from TRBV27 and TRBJ2-3, with 8 bases fitting TRBD1. The CDR3 is 14 amino acids. In germline, CDR1 is MNHEY, CDR2 SMNVEV (reference sequence). V dropped 4 bases and J dropped 5; count of bases not matched to a gene: 5.

The J gene is TRBJ2-3, the V gene TRBV11-2; 7 nucleotides match TRBD1. From germline, CDR1 is SGHAT and CDR2 FQNNGV. The CDR3 spans 15 residues. V was clipped by 3 bases and J by 2 bases; unmatched bases: 5. The CDR3 loop is CASSFLDRYTDTQYF. The CDR3 coding sequence is TGTGCCAGCAGCTTCCTGGACAGGTACACAGATACGCAGTATTTT.

This rearrangement joins TRBV5-1 to TRBJ2-1; 7 nucleotides align to TRBD2. The length of the CDR3 is 15 residues. V shed 4 bases, J shed 1 base, and the junction held 5 bases outside the gene matches. Germline CDR1 SGHRS, CDR2 YFSETQ. The CDR3 sequence: CASSITSESYNEQFF. The CDR3, as DNA: TGCGCCAGCAGCATCACTAGCGAGTCCTACAATGAGCAGTTCTTC.

This clone was detected once. The chain combines TRBV7-2 with TRBJ2-5; D may be TRBD1 or TRBD2 (5 bases each). With 5 bases removed from V and 3 bases from J, the gap between germline ends came to 13 bases. The CDR3 sequence is 14 residues long. Germline assignment: CDR1 SGHTA and CDR2 FQGNSA. The CDR3, as DNA: TGTGCCAGCAGCACCCACGGGACCGAAGAGACCCAGTACTTC. This encodes CASSTHGTEETQYF. Using reference TRBV7-2 and TRBJ2-5 for the parts outside the CDR3, the full variable domain is GAGVSQSPSNKVTEKGKDVELRCDPISGHTALYWYRQSLGQGLEFLIYFQGNSAPDKSGLPSDRFSAERTGGSVSTLTIQRTQQEDSAVYLCASSTHGTEETQYFGPGTRLLVL.

V and J are TRBV28 and TRBJ1-4, with no clear D. In germline, CDR1 is MDHEN, CDR2 SYDVKM. The length of the CDR3 is 13 residues. Deletions cut 3 bases from V and 7 bases from J, with 9 bases between. CDR3 amino acids: CASSFRRSEKLFF. Here the CDR3 DNA reads TGTGCCAGCAGTTTCCGGCGGAGTGAAAAACTGTTTTTT. The full variable domain, completed using reference TRBV28 and TRBJ1-4, is DVKVTQSSRYLVKRTGEKVFLECVQDMDHENMFWYRQDPGLGLRLIYFSYDVKMKEKGDIPEGYSVSREKKERFSLILESASTNQTSMYLCASSFRRSEKLFFGSGTQLSVL.

The genes are TRBV27 and TRBJ1-2, with 12 bases fitting TRBD1. The V gene end was trimmed by 6 bases and the J gene end by 7 bases; junction bases not matched to a gene: 15. The V gene's germline CDR1 is MNHEY and CDR2 SMNVEV (reference sequence). The CDR3 is 17 amino acids. The CDR3 coding sequence is TGTGCCAGCAGCTCTTCGGGACAGGGGGCCGGGTATGGTGGCTACACCTTC. It codes for CASSSSGQGAGYGGYTF.

V usage is TRBV9 and J usage is TRBJ2-1; D is unresolved. Per germline, CDR1 SGDLS and CDR2 YYNGEE. Trimming stripped 3 bases from V and 0 bases from J, with 7 bases between. The CDR3 consists of 14 residues. The CDR3 loop is CASSGATSYNEQFF. The DNA for the CDR3 is TGTGCCAGCAGCGGTGCCACCTCCTACAATGAGCAGTTCTTC.

The CDR3 spells CASSEFGTSGTYNEQFF. CDR3 DNA sequence: TGCGCCAGCAGTGAGTTTGGGACTAGCGGGACTTACAATGAGCAGTTCTTC. The V and J genes are TRBV10-1 and TRBJ2-1; 13 bases map to TRBD2. The germline CDR1 and CDR2 sequences are WNHNN and SYGVQD (reference sequence). V lost 1 base, J lost 4 bases, and 4 bases stayed unmatched. The CDR3 contains 17 residues.

V is TRBV20-1 and J is TRBJ2-3; D is perhaps TRBD1 (6 bases). The CDR3 totals 16 residues. Trimming stripped 3 bases from V and 3 bases from J, with 19 bases between. CDR1 is DFQATT, CDR2 SNEGSKA, per germline (reference sequence). CDR3 residues: CSASGVGADSTDTQYF. CDR3 bases: TGCAGTGCTAGTGGGGTGGGGGCGGACTCTACAGATACGCAGTATTTT.

This CDR3 reads CASSQDGQSNQPQHF. Written as DNA, the CDR3 is TGTGCCAGCAGCCAAGATGGACAGAGCAATCAGCCCCAGCATTTT. This chain uses TRBV3-1 (or the pseudogene TRBV3-2) with TRBJ1-5; tentative D call: TRBD1 (6 bases). The germline V gene encodes CDR1 LGHDT and CDR2 YNNKEL (reference sequence). The ends were cut back, 0 bases at V and 1 base at J, with 7 bases in the middle. The CDR3 has 15 residues.

The chain combines TRBV30 with TRBJ1-5; D is uncertain. The CDR3 length is 13 residues. Germline values: CDR1 GTSNPN, CDR2 SVGIG (reference sequence). Trimming left V 0 bases short and J 4 bases short, with 7 bases between. The CDR3 sequence: CAWSVLGNQPQHF. DNA for the CDR3: TGTGCCTGGAGTGTACTTGGAAATCAGCCCCAGCATTTT.

The rearrangement links TRBV27 to TRBJ2-7, with D possibly TRBD1 on 6 matching bases. Trimming took off 5 bases at V and 4 bases at J, with 12 bases between the two ends. Germline CDR1 reads MNHEY; CDR2 reads SMNVEV (reference sequence). The CDR3 runs 13 residues. CDR3 DNA sequence: TGTGCCAGCAGTCCATCAAGGGGGTACGAGCAGTACTTC. It encodes CASSPSRGYEQYF.

This chain links TRBV5-1 with TRBJ2-3; 9 positions match TRBD2. V shed 0 bases, J shed 4 bases, and the junction held 9 bases outside the gene matches. Per the germline V gene, CDR1 is SGHRS and CDR2 is YFSETQ. This CDR3 is 17 amino acids long. In DNA, the CDR3 is TGCGCCAGCAGCTTGGGGCTAGCGGGGCACCGCCCAGATACGCAGTATTTT. Encoded protein: CASSLGLAGHRPDTQYF.

This CDR3 reads CASSPGSHGGETQYF. CDR3 nucleotides: TGTGCCAGCAGCCCCGGATCTCATGGGGGGGAGACCCAGTACTTC. The gene calls are TRBV6-5 and TRBJ2-5, with D perhaps matching TRBD2 (6 bases). Looked up from germline, CDR1 is MNHEY and CDR2 is SVGAGI. The CDR3 is made up of 15 amino acids. Trimming shortened V by 6 bases and J by 5 bases, and 19 bases separated the two germline ends.